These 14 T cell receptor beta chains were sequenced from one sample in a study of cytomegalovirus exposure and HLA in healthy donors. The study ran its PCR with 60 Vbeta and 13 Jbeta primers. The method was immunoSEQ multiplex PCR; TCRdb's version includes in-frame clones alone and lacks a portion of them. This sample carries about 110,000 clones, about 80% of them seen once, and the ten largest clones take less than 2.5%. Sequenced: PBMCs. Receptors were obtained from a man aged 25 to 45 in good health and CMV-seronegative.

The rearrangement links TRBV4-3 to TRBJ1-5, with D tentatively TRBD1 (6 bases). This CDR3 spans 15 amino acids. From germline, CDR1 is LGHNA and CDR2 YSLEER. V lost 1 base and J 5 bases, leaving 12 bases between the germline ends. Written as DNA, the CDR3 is TGCGCCAGCAGCCAAGGCATACAGGGTGATCAGCCCCAGCATTTT. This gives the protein CASSQGIQGDQPQHF.

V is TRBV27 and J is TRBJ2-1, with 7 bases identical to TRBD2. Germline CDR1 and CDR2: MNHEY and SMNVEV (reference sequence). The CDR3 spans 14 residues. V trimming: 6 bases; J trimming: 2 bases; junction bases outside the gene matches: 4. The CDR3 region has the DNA TGTGCCAGCAGACCGGGAGGAACCTACAATGAGCAGTTCTTC. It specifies CASRPGGTYNEQFF.

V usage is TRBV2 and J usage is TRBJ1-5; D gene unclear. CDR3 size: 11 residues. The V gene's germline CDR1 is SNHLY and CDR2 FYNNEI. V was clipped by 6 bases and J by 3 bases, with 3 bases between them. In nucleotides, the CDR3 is TGTGCCAGCAGACTCAATCAGCCCCAGCATTTT. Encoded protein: CASRLNQPQHF.

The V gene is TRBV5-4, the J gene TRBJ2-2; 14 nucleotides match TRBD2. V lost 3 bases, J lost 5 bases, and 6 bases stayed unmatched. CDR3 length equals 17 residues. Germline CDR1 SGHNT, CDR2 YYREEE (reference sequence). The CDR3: CASSSGLAGVRTGELFF. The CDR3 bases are TGTGCCAGCAGCTCGGGACTAGCGGGAGTACGGACCGGGGAGCTGTTTTTT.

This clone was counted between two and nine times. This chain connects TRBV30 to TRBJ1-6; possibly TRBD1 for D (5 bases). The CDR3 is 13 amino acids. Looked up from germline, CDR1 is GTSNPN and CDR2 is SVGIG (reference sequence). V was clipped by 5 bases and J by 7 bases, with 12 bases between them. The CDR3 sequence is CAWSGEVNSPLHF. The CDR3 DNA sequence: TGTGCCTGGTCGGGGGAGGTGAATTCACCCCTCCACTTT.

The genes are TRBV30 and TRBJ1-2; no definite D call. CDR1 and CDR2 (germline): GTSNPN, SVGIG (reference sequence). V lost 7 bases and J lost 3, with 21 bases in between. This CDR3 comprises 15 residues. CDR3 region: CASVGVPGKDYGYTF. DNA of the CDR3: TGTGCCTCCGTGGGAGTCCCGGGAAAGGACTATGGCTACACCTTC.

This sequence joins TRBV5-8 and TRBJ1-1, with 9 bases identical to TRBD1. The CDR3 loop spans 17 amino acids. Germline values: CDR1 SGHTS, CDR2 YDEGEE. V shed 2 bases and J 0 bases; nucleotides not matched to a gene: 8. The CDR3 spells CASSFHRGRGMNTEAFF. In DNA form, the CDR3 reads TGTGCCAGCAGCTTCCACAGGGGGCGCGGGATGAACACTGAAGCTTTCTTT.

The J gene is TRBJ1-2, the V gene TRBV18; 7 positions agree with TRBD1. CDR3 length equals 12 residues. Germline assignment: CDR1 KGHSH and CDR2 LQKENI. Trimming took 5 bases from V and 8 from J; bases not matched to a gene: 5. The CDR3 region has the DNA TGTGCCAGCTCAACTGACAGGGTCGGCTACACCTTC. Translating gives CASSTDRVGYTF.

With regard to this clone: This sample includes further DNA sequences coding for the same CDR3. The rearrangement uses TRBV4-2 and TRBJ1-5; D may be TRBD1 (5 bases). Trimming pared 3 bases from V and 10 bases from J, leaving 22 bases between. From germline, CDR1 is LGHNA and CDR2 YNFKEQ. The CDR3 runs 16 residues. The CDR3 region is CASSQEGGVLGQPQHF. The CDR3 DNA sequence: TGTGCCAGCAGCCAGGAGGGAGGGGTTTTGGGTCAACCCCAGCATTTT.

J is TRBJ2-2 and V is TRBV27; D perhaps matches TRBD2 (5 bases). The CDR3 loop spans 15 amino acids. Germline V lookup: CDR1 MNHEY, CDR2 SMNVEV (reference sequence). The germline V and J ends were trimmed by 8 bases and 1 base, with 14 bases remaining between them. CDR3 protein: CASGNSVLNTGELFF. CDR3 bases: TGTGCCAGCGGGAATAGCGTTCTGAACACCGGGGAGCTGTTTTTT.

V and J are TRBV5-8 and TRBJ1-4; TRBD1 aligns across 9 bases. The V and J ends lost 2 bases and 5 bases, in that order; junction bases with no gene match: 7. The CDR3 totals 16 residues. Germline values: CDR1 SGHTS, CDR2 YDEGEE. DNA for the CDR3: TGTGCCAGCAGCTTAGGTACCGGACAGGGGAATGAAAAACTGTTTTTT. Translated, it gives CASSLGTGQGNEKLFF.

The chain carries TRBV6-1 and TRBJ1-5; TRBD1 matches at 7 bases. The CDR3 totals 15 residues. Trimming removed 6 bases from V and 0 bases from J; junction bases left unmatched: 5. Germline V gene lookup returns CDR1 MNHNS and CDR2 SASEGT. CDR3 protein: CASSEGQNSNQPQHF. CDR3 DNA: TGTGCCAGCAGCGAGGGACAGAATAGCAATCAGCCCCAGCATTTT.

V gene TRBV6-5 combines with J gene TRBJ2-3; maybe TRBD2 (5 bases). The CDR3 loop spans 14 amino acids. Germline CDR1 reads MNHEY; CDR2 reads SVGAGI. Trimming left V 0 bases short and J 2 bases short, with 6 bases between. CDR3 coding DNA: TGTGCCAGCAGTTACTCGGAGGCCACAGATACGCAGTATTTT. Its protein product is CASSYSEATDTQYF.

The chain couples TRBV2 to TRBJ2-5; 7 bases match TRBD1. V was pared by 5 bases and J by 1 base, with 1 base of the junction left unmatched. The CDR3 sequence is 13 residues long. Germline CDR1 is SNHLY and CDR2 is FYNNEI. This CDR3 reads CASSRDSQETQYF. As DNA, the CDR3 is TGTGCCAGCAGTAGGGACAGCCAAGAGACCCAGTACTTC. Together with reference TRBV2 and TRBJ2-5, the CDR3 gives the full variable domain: EPEVTQTPSHQVTQMGQEVILRCVPISNHLYFYWYRQILGQKVEFLVSFYNNEISEKSEIFDDQFSVERPDGSNFTLKIRSTKLEDSAMYFCASSRDSQETQYFGPGTRLLVL.